This T cell receptor (beta chain) derives from a study of T-cell memory formation after mild COVID-19. In the study overall: TCR clusters were largely donor specific.

TCRdb itself ran the 5' RACE reads through MiXCR, one entry per CDR3 protein. The table includes hundreds of thousands of distinct CDR3 sequences, about a fifth detected once. This clonotype was seen a handful of times. Looked up from germline, CDR1 is MNHNY and CDR2 is SVGAGI (reference sequence). This CDR3 is 15 amino acids long. Between the trimmed V and J ends, which lost 7 bases and 4 bases, there was a span of 19 bases. The receptor was isolated from an adult woman who had mild COVID-19 (a few samples of this study predate the infection). Cell type and time point are not known. Sequencing was carried out using PBMCs or a T cell subset sorted from them (not recorded which). The gene calls are TRBV6-6 and TRBJ1-1; TRBD1 is a possible D gene (6 bases). CDR3 sequence (DNA): TGTGCCAGCAAAGGGCAGGGGCCGGGGGTCACTGAAGCTTTCTTT. Translating gives CASKGQGPGVTEAFF.